The clone carrying this TCR beta chain was recorded once. What it recognizes is unknown. This CDR3 comprises 14 residues. Germline V gene sequence: CDR1 MNHEY, CDR2 SMNVEV (reference sequence). V was shortened by 2 bases and J by 7 bases, with 12 bases between the two germline ends. The data derive from a study of cytomegalovirus exposure and HLA in healthy donors. Study-wide context: From donors who were HLA-typed, an early data release held 80 million to 95 million unique TCRs.

Study results and limitations: TCR beta sequences reportedly predicted most subjects' HLA-A and HLA-B alleles accurately. Trimming of TCR beta V- and J-genes showed a link, identified in a later analysis, to a missense DCLRE1C variant. Three CMV-associated chains were confirmed in vitro to be specific for CMV antigens.

PCR employed 60 Vbeta and 13 Jbeta primers. Here immunoSEQ multiplex PCR was the method, and the copy in TCRdb shows in-frame clones only, minus some. The data show roughly 150,000 clones, over 70% seen once. The chain has TRBV27 and TRBJ1-5; a possible D gene is TRBD1 (5 bases). This TCR derives from a man aged 25 to 40 in good health and CMV-seropositive. The sequenced sample was PBMCs. The CDR3 region is CASSLGAGGQPQHF. The CDR3 DNA is TGTGCCAGCAGTTTAGGGGCGGGGGGGCAGCCCCAGCATTTT.